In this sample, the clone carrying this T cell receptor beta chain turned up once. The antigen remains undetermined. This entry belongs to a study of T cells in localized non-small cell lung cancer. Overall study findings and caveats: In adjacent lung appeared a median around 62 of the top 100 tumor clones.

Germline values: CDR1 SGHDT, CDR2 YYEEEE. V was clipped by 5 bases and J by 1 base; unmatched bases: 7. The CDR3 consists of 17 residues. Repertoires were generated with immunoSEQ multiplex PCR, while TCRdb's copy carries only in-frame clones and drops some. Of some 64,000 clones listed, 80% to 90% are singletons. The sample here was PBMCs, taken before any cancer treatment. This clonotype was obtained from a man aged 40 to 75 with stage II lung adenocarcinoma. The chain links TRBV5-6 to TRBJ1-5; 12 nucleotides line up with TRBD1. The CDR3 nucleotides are TGTGCCAGCAGTTCCCGGGACAGGGGGCTAAGCAATCAGCCCCAGCATTTT. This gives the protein CASSSRDRGLSNQPQHF.